Reported below is one T cell receptor beta chain. Its antigen target is currently unknown. Base quality data are lacking; no much larger clone is found one base away. The CDR3 starts with the cysteine, ends with the phenylalanine, and has 17 residues. Only the CDR3 part of the read is kept: 51 bases, read in frame from the first base. V is cut back by 5 bases and J by 2 bases, with 6 bases in the junction unmatched. As encoded in the germline V gene, CDR1 is SGHRS while CDR2 is YFSETQ. This specimen belongs to a study of cytomegalovirus exposure and HLA in healthy donors (dated by TCRdb to between 2016 and 2019). Study-level background: In an earlier analysis of about 560 of the donors, approximately 260 Gb of sequence data and 117 million unique TCR beta sequences from roughly 200 million T cells were reported. About 300 gigabases of sequencing data and approximately 85 million unique TCR sequences were included in an early release covering about 700 HLA-typed donors. The genetic ancestry cluster associated with self-reported Caucasian donors included over 65% of the roughly 400 genotyped donors. The study was designed to test whether signatures of past pathogen exposure could be identified by cataloging public T cell receptors. The study used immunosequencing to profile the T cell repertoires of more than 650 subjects and linked those repertoires to cytomegalovirus serostatus. In addition to the first cohort of roughly 670 subjects, a separate validation cohort of around 110 different subjects was used. To predict cytomegalovirus infection status, the study combined high-throughput TCR immunosequencing, statistical association of individual TCRs with disease status, and machine learning. To study patterns of TCR occurrence, a later analysis re-analyzed previously published TCR beta repertoires from more than 550 donors and added high-resolution HLA genotyping. Rather than using new phenotypic data, the later analysis identified candidate immune exposures from TCR beta sequences and from how often those sequences occurred across donors. An earlier analysis of some 500 of the donors used high-throughput TCR beta sequencing to judge whether each TCR beta V gene segment behaved as functional or pseudogenic. Donor age, sex, ethnicity and CMV serostatus were compiled alongside the repertoire data. Genome-wide SNP genotypes for about 55% of the roughly 670 donors were used in a later genetic analysis, which treated that subset as a discovery cohort. Every discovery cohort repertoire had been produced on one sequencing platform. Class I and class II HLA loci were covered by the typing at four-digit resolution. Typing coverage varied by locus: roughly 629-640 donors for A, B, C, DRB1 and DQB1; roughly 510 for DQA1; 606 for DPA1; more than 450 for DPB1. Four or five DR-DQ haplotypes were treated as single units for association and clustering because of strong linkage in the cohort. Among 398 genotyped donors of the cohort, an average of around 240,000 unique TCR beta nucleotide sequences were sequenced per donor, approximately 20% of them non-productive.

What the study reported, not specific to this receptor: The presence/absence analyses assumed that sequencing depth was roughly uniform across donors, and that assumption may not be true. A later genetic analysis reported fewer N-insertions in productive TCRs among donors in an Asian-associated ancestry cluster than the approximately 670-donor mean. A total of roughly 160 TCR beta chains were listed by the study as associated with cytomegalovirus. The classifier was reported to diagnose cytomegalovirus status with high specificity and sensitivity in both the original and validation cohorts. The sequencing pipeline was judged likely to have produced a cluster of highly shared sequence variants as a technical artifact. An earlier analysis of approximately 530 of the donors showed that most TCR beta V segments appeared in productive rearrangements either about 90% or about 30% of the time, which broadly matched IMGT annotations. In a later genetic analysis, a missense DCLRE1C variant was associated with V-gene and J-gene trimming of TCR beta chains, and the association was replicated in an independent cohort. The only immune exposure information available for the cohort was CMV serostatus. In a later analysis, the rate of TCR association differed among HLA loci, with DRB1 alleles having the most associated TCRs and HLA-C alleles having the fewest. In this cohort, only TCR beta chains were sequenced, and detectable features were limited by the absence of alpha or paired-chain data. A further reported finding was that TCR beta sequences accurately predicted the HLA-A and HLA-B alleles for most subjects in the first cohort. Approximately 18 rarely observed V segments, including chromosome 9 orphons, were excluded from the earlier analysis of 550 to 700 of the donors because counts were too low. Across donors, most TCR sequences were observed very rarely, whereas some public TCRs were present in many individuals. Because the 87-base-pair reads could not distinguish some IMGT-functional V segments, including TRBV6-2 and TRBV6-3, those segments were excluded. In a later analysis, HLA-associated TCR beta chains showed more clonal expansion and lower generation probabilities than non-associated chains that were equally common. It was suggested by the authors that the approach could potentially be generalized to other disease states and immunological phenotypes. In a later analysis, most CMV-associated TCR beta chains were found to appear HLA-restricted, with HLA associations seemingly driven largely by CMV exposure. When HLA alleles, especially DR and DQ, strongly co-occurred, TCR associations were difficult to assign to individual alleles. In vitro tests confirmed that a few of the cytomegalovirus-associated TCR beta chains recognize cytomegalovirus antigens. Because some donors lacked HLA typing at each locus, the association tests relied only on the typed subset. Linkage disequilibrium might explain the correlated functional status among segregating V segments, but an unknown experimental factor could not be excluded. In a later analysis, several top co-occurrence clusters were reported to appear linked to parvovirus B19, influenza, CMV and Epstein-Barr virus. Specific HLA alleles were associated with 15,000 to 20,000 TCR beta sequences at a false discovery rate of 0.05 in a later analysis.

In total, roughly 670 healthy bone marrow donors made up the cohort. At the time of sampling, all cohort members were nominally healthy, though unrecorded immune exposures were likely present. The donor tested CMV seropositive and was one of the 289 seropositive cohort members. A peripheral blood sample was collected from each donor, and TCR beta sequencing was performed on peripheral blood mononuclear cells. Genomic DNA extraction from the blood cell samples was performed with the Qiagen DNeasy Blood Extraction Kit. Libraries were built with the immunoSEQ multiplex PCR assay. A mixture of 60 forward primers for TCR Vbeta segments and 13 reverse primers for TCR Jbeta segments was used in the multiplex PCR. A multiplex PCR assay on genomic DNA amplified the CDR3 region of rearranged TCR beta genes. The Illumina HiSeq System was used to sequence the amplified TCR beta libraries as 87-base-pair reads. The original methods were these. A later analysis counted approximately 74 million unique TCR beta chains across the 670 or so repertoires, and 10 million to 12 million of these chains were shared by at least two donors. Raw reads were error-corrected and collapsed into unique sequences with a nearest-neighbor algorithm that merged closely related sequences to remove PCR and sequencing errors. Alignment of CDR3 sequences to IMGT reference sequences was used to assign V, D and J gene segments. Each retained sequence needed at least a six-nucleotide match to both a V gene segment and a J gene segment. Rearrangements were classified as productive when the CDR3 lacked stop codons and remained in frame with V and J, and all other rearrangements were classified as non-productive. Following IMGT convention, CDR3 was defined as the stretch from the second conserved V-encoded cysteine to the conserved J-encoded phenylalanine. Sequences without an unambiguous match to a single V gene segment were excluded from the earlier analysis of approximately 560 of the donors. An earlier analysis of a few hundred of the donors called V segments functional above 56.7% productive rearrangements and segregating when the between-donor standard deviation exceeded 5%. To diagnose cytomegalovirus status from the catalog of TCR beta chain sequences, a statistical classification framework was built. V and J gene assignment, in a later analysis, came from comparing TCR nucleotide sequences with IMGT/GENE-DB human TR gene sequences. A later analysis assigned CDR3 sequences and most-parsimonious VDJ recombination scenarios with the TCRdist pipeline. In a later analysis, each TCR beta chain was defined by its CDR3 amino acid sequence together with its V-gene family, and reads without a unique V-gene family were excluded. As a way to deal with suspected cross-contamination and a sequencing artifact, a later analysis dropped more than 500 nucleotide sequences that were highly shared and had low generation probability. In a later analysis, a clonal expansion index was calculated for each public chain from normalized within-repertoire ranks of inferred template counts. In a later analysis, generation probabilities were computed using a VDJ recombination model fitted to out-of-frame rearrangements, and the results were checked against IGoR. A later analysis scored TCR-TCR, TCR-HLA and TCR-CMV co-occurrence with hypergeometric tests, applying a repertoire-size bias correction to TCR pairs. False discovery rates were estimated in a later analysis by permuting HLA or CMV assignments 20 times. In a later analysis, co-occurring TCRs were grouped with DBSCAN, and TCRdist sequence similarity was added when clustering was performed within HLA-allele-positive subsets. Repertoires with fewer than 30,000 or more than 120,000 public chains were left out of co-occurrence clustering, as were about 5 repertoires with anomalous nucleotide sharing. TCRdb provides this immuneACCESS table in a form limited to in-frame rearrangements. Some clones are lacking; in checked studies, under half of them reflect an unresolved V gene, and why the rest are absent is not known. The V and J calls and clone size come from that table; D and trimming were worked out from the DNA. The sample table records 200,000 to 250,000 clones; around 80% of these occur just once. The ten most abundant clones make up about 2.5% of the sample.

This sequence uses TRBV5-1 and TRBJ2-4, and 14 junctional nucleotides match TRBD2. The sequencing input was PBMCs. The sequence was obtained from a woman aged 55-70 years in good health and CMV-seropositive. This receptor carries the CDR3 CASRRGLAGGTKNIQYF. At the DNA level, the sequence is TGCGCCAGCAGGCGCGGACTAGCGGGAGGAACCAAAAACATTCAGTACTTC.